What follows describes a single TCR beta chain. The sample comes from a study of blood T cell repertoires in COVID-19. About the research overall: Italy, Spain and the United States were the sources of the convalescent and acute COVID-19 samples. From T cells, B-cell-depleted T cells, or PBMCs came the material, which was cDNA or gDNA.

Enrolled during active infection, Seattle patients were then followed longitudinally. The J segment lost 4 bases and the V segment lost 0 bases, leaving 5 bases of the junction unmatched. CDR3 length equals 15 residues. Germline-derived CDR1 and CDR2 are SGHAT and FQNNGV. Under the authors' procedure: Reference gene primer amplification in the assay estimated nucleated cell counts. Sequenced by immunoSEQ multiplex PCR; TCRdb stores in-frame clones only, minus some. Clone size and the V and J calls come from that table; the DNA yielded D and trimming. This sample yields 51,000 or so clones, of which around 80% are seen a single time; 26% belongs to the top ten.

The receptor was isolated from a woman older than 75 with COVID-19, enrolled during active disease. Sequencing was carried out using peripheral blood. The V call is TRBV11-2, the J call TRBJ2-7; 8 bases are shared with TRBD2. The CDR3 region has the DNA TGTGCCAGCAGCTTAGAAGGAGCTAGCGGGTACGAGCAGTACTTC. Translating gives CASSLEGASGYEQYF.